Listed below are T cell receptor beta chains from one sample, sequenced in a study of shared clonotypes between healthy human individuals. Sequencing was performed with immunoSEQ multiplex PCR; in TCRdb, only in-frame clones are kept and a portion is missing. This sample has about 800,000 clones, with 96% found just once. Sequencing was done on a sample of naive CD8+ T cells sorted from blood. The receptor set was obtained from a man aged 25 to 40 in good health. The CDR3 runs from the conserved cysteine through the conserved F or W. D genes are given only for firm matches. Only some rows state a clone size, as once, few, many or a class for expanded clones.

J gene | D gene | clone size | V gene | CDR3 protein | CDR3 DNA
TRBJ2-7 | - | - | TRBV27 | CASMFAGSYEQYF | TGTGCCAGCATGTTTGCTGGCTCCTACGAGCAGTACTTC
TRBJ2-1 | - | - | TRBV7-3 | CASSSGTSYNEQFF | TGTGCCAGCAGCTCTGGGACCTCCTACAATGAGCAGTTCTTC
TRBJ2-2 | - | - | TRBV7-9 | CASSLNRDTNTGELFF | TGTGCCAGCAGCTTAAACAGGGATACGAACACCGGGGAGCTGTTTTTT
TRBJ2-3 | - | - | TRBV28 | CASSLARDTQYF | TGTGCCAGCAGCCTCGCCCGGGATACGCAGTATTTT
TRBJ2-7 | - | once | TRBV7-9 | CASSSRENGYEQYF | TGTGCCAGCAGCTCCCGGGAGAATGGCTACGAGCAGTACTTC
TRBJ1-1 | TRBD1 | - | TRBV10-3 | CAISRTGGRDTEAFF | TGTGCCATTAGTCGGACAGGGGGACGAGACACTGAAGCTTTCTTT
TRBJ2-4 | - | - | TRBV5-8 | CASSLPTRSGQGNIQYF | TGTGCCAGCAGCTTGCCAACCCGATCGGGGCAAGGAAACATTCAGTACTTC
TRBJ1-1 | - | - | TRBV30 | CAWGEGTEAFF | TGTGCCTGGGGGGAAGGGACTGAAGCTTTCTTT
TRBJ1-2 | TRBD1 | - | TRBV14 | CASSQVPGTGGVFGYTF | TGTGCCAGCAGCCAAGTCCCCGGGACAGGGGGCGTTTTTGGCTACACCTTC
TRBJ2-7 | - | - | TRBV9 | CASSPGPTYEQYF | TGTGCCAGCAGTCCGGGTCCGACTTACGAGCAGTACTTC
TRBJ2-3 | - | - | TRBV27 | CASSFSRTDTQYF | TGTGCCAGCAGTTTTTCCCGAACAGATACGCAGTATTTT
TRBJ2-7 | - | - | TRBV7-9 | CASSLISEYEQYF | TGTGCCAGCAGCTTAATCAGCGAGTACGAGCAGTACTTC
TRBJ2-7 | - | - | TRBV7-6 | CASSLASGADEQYF | TGTGCCAGCAGCTTAGCGTCCGGGGCTGACGAGCAGTACTTC
TRBJ1-2 | - | - | TRBV28 | CASSLGIGNANYGYTF | TGTGCCAGCAGTTTAGGGATCGGGAACGCTAACTATGGCTACACCTTC
TRBJ1-5 | TRBD1 | once | TRBV27 | CASSLSRGLQPQHF | TGTGCCAGCAGTTTATCCAGGGGGCTCCAGCCCCAGCATTTT
TRBJ2-3 | - | - | TRBV7-8 | CASSPHRWREGTDTQYF | TGTGCCAGCAGCCCGCACCGGTGGCGCGAGGGCACAGATACGCAGTATTTT
TRBJ2-7 | - | - | TRBV28 | CASSLAGNYEQYF | TGTGCCAGCAGTTTAGCGGGAAACTACGAGCAGTACTTC
TRBJ2-7 | - | - | TRBV2 | CAIRARAYEQYF | TGTGCCATCCGGGCCAGAGCCTACGAGCAGTACTTC
TRBJ2-5 | - | - | TRBV27 | CASIRRGGPKETQYF | TGTGCCAGCATTCGCCGTGGGGGACCTAAAGAGACCCAGTACTTC
TRBJ1-4 | - | - | TRBV27 | CARAQGATTNEKLFF | TGTGCCAGGGCCCAGGGCGCGACAACTAATGAAAAACTGTTTTTT
TRBJ1-5 | TRBD1 | - | TRBV5-1 | CASSPMTGTKEPQHF | TGCGCCAGCAGCCCGATGACAGGGACAAAGGAGCCCCAGCATTTT
TRBJ2-2 | TRBD1 | - | TRBV29-1 | CSVDVYGTGDGTAGELFF | TGCAGCGTTGATGTTTACGGGACAGGGGATGGGACGGCCGGGGAGCTGTTTTTT
TRBJ2-1 | - | once | TRBV28 | CATRDESYNEQFF | TGTGCCACTCGGGACGAGTCCTACAATGAGCAGTTCTTC
TRBJ2-3 | - | - | TRBV2 | CAVRGADTQYF | TGTGCCGTTCGGGGCGCAGATACGCAGTATTTT
TRBJ2-7 | TRBD2 | - | TRBV7-3 | CASSFSGGDYEQYF | TGTGCCAGCAGCTTTTCGGGAGGGGACTACGAGCAGTACTTC
TRBJ2-7 | TRBD2 | - | TRBV29-1 | CSVENWTSGKYEQYF | TGCAGCGTTGAGAACTGGACTAGCGGGAAATACGAGCAGTACTTC
TRBJ1-2 | - | - | TRBV9 | CASSGIETVPNYGYTF | TGTGCCAGCAGCGGTATAGAGACAGTCCCTAACTATGGCTACACCTTC
TRBJ2-3 | TRBD2 | - | TRBV19 | CASSGTSGVVVQITDTQYF | TGTGCCAGTAGTGGGACTAGCGGGGTTGTTGTCCAGATCACAGATACGCAGTATTTT
TRBJ2-3 | TRBD2 | - | TRBV9 | CASSAPSGRAVTGRTDTQYF | TGTGCCAGCAGCGCCCCTAGCGGGAGGGCCGTTACGGGTCGGACAGATACGCAGTATTTT
TRBJ2-1 | - | - | TRBV9 | CASSVVQTDPFAPLEQFF | TGTGCCAGCAGCGTAGTTCAGACCGACCCTTTTGCCCCCCTCGAGCAGTTCTTC
TRBJ2-1 | TRBD1 | - | TRBV29-1 | CSVGDRIYNEQFF | TGCAGCGTTGGGGACAGGATCTACAATGAGCAGTTCTTC
TRBJ1-1 | - | - | TRBV25-1 | CASRLEMNTEAFF | TGTGCCAGCCGACTAGAGATGAACACTGAAGCTTTCTTT
TRBJ2-5 | - | - | TRBV2 | CASSTPGGETQYF | TGTGCCAGCAGTACCCCAGGGGGGGAGACCCAGTACTTC
TRBJ1-1 | TRBD1 | - | TRBV19 | CASSNRDRGNTEAFF | TGTGCCAGTAGTAACCGGGACAGGGGAAACACTGAAGCTTTCTTT
TRBJ1-1 | - | - | TRBV18 | CASSADGGLSAFF | TGTGCCAGCTCAGCGGACGGAGGGCTGAGTGCTTTCTTT
TRBJ1-1 | - | - | TRBV7-6 | CASSHLRVLNTEAFF | TGTGCCAGCAGCCATCTTCGGGTTTTGAACACTGAAGCTTTCTTT
TRBJ2-7 | - | once | TRBV27 | CASKGGDEQYF | TGTGCCAGCAAGGGGGGGGACGAGCAGTACTTC
TRBJ2-1 | TRBD2 | - | TRBV5-1 | CASSYLPGTSGSDYNEQFF | TGCGCCAGCAGCTATCTCCCCGGGACTAGCGGGTCAGACTACAATGAGCAGTTCTTC
TRBJ2-7 | TRBD2 | - | TRBV4-1 | CASSQARTSSYEQYF | TGCGCCAGCAGCCAAGCGCGGACTAGCTCCTACGAGCAGTACTTC
TRBJ2-1 | - | - | TRBV19 | CASSMVSYNEQFF | TGTGCCAGTAGTATGGTCTCCTACAATGAGCAGTTCTTC
TRBJ2-7 | - | - | TRBV19 | CATGPRLDEQYF | TGTGCCACCGGGCCCAGATTGGACGAGCAGTACTTC
TRBJ1-1 | - | - | TRBV7-6 | CASSLRGRSEAFF | TGTGCCAGCAGCTTACGCGGGCGGTCTGAAGCTTTCTTT
TRBJ2-5 | - | - | TRBV11-2 | CASSRNGGETQYF | TGTGCCAGCAGCCGCAACGGTGGGGAGACCCAGTACTTC
TRBJ2-2 | - | - | TRBV6-5 | CASSSGFYYGELFF | TGTGCCAGCAGTTCAGGGTTTTACTACGGGGAGCTGTTTTTT
TRBJ1-4 | - | - | TRBV15 | CATSRPMEKLFF | TGTGCCACCAGCAGGCCTATGGAAAAACTGTTTTTT
TRBJ2-3 | - | - | TRBV9 | CASSVGRITDTQYF | TGTGCCAGCAGCGTAGGGAGGATCACAGATACGCAGTATTTT
TRBJ2-1 | TRBD2 | - | TRBV27 | CASSPGLVAYNEQFF | TGTGCCAGCAGTCCGGGACTAGTAGCTTACAATGAGCAGTTCTTC
TRBJ2-7 | - | - | TRBV6-1 | CASSTTVGPYEQYF | TGTGCCAGCAGTACCACAGTAGGGCCCTACGAGCAGTACTTC
TRBJ2-7 | TRBD2 | few | TRBV29-1 | CSVLAGVSEQYF | TGCAGCGTTCTAGCGGGAGTTAGTGAGCAGTACTTC
TRBJ1-5 | - | - | TRBV19 | CASSIWEGGLYSNQPQHF | TGTGCCAGTAGTATCTGGGAAGGGGGGCTCTATAGCAATCAGCCCCAGCATTTT